The source of this T cell receptor beta chain is a study of blood T cells in healthy people across ages. Study conclusions and caveats: Diversity figures derived from one million T cells were judged to underestimate the true value. The fall in TCR beta diversity per million T cells was roughly linear with age.

Caucasian, healthy and from Russia, the donors were aged between roughly 6 and 95. Total RNA amounts of at least 6 micrograms were extracted per sample. This clonotype showed up many times. What it binds is not known. Combining a sample-barcoded 5' primer with a J-beta primer mix, a second PCR ran for 7 to 11 cycles. TCRdb reprocessed the 5' RACE reads via MiXCR and lists one record per CDR3 protein. The sample includes around 1,700,000 distinct CDR3 sequences, 28% of them seen just once. V was shortened by 0 bases and J by 9 bases, with 10 bases between the two germline ends. This CDR3 region has 13 residues. The germline V gene has CDR1 SGHRS and CDR2 YFSETQ.

The sequence derives from a woman under 40 in good health. This sequence joins TRBV5-1 and TRBJ2-1; D ambiguous. What was sequenced was blood. CDR3 residues: CASSLVVDGEQFF. The CDR3 DNA sequence: TGCGCCAGCAGCTTGGTTGTAGATGGTGAGCAGTTCTTC. The whole variable domain, filled in from reference TRBV5-1 and TRBJ2-1, reads KAGVTQTPRYLIKTRGQQVTLSCSPISGHRSVSWYQQTPGQGLQFLFEYFSETQRNKGNFPGRFSGRQFSNSRSEMNVSTLELGDSALYLCASSLVVDGEQFFGPGTRLTVL.